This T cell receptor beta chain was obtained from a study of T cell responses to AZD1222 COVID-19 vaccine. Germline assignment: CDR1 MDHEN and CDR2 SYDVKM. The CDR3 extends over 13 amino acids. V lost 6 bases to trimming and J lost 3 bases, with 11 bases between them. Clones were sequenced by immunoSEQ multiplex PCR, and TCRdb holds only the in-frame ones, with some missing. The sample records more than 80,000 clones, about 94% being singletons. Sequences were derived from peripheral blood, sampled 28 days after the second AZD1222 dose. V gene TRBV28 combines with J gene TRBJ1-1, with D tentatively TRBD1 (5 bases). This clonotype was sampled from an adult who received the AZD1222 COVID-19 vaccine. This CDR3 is CASSSGGDTEAFF. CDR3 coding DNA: TGTGCCAGCAGCTCCGGGGGGGACACTGAAGCTTTCTTT.